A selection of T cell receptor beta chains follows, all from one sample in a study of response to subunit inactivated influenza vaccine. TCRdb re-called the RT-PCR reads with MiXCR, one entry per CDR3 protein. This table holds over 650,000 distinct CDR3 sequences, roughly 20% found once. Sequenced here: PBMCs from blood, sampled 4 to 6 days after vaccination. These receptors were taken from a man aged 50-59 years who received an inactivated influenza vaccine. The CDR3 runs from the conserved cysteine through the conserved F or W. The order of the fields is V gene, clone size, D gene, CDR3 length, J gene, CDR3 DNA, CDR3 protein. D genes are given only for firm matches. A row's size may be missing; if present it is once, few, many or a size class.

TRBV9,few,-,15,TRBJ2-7,TGTGCCAGCAGCGTAGGGGCTGCTCCCCCCTCCGAGCAGTACTTC,CASSVGAAPPSEQYF
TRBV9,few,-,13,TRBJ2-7,TGTGCCAGCAGCGCCCGGCCTAACTACGAGCAGTACTTC,CASSARPNYEQYF
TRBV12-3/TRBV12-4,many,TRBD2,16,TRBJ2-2,TGTGCCAGCAGTCCGAGCGGGAGGGCCGGCACCGGGGAGCTGTTTTTT,CASSPSGRAGTGELFF
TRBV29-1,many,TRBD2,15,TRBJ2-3,TGCAGCGTTGACCCAGCGGGGGGCCATACAGATACGCAGTATTTT,CSVDPAGGHTDTQYF
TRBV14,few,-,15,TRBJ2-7,TGTGCCAGCAGCCAAATTGGACTGAAAGCTTACGAGCAGTACTTC,CASSQIGLKAYEQYF
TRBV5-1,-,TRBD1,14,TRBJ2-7,TGCGCCAGCAGTCCACAGGGGGTTGCCTACGAGCAGTACTTC,CASSPQGVAYEQYF
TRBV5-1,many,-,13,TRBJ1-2,TGCGCCAGCAGCCCCGGAAGGGGCCATGGCTACACCTTC,CASSPGRGHGYTF
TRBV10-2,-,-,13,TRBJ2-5,TGCGCCAGCAGTGGAGGACAGCAAGAGACCCAGTACTTC,CASSGGQQETQYF
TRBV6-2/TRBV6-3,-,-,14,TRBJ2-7,TGTGCCAGCAGTTCCCGGCGCCTGGGGTACGAGCAGTACTTC,CASSSRRLGYEQYF
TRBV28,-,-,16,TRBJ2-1,TGTGCCAGCAGCCGCTCTAGCGCCTTCTCCTACAATGAGCAGTTCTTC,CASSRSSAFSYNEQFF
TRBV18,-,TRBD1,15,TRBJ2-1,TGTGCCAGCTCAGCTCCGGGACAGGGGGTGCGTGAGCAGTTCTTC,CASSAPGQGVREQFF
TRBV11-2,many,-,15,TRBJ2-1,TGTGCCAGCAGCTTAATGGGGGTATCAGGTGATGAGCAGTTCTTC,CASSLMGVSGDEQFF
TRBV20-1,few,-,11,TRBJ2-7,TGCAGTCCCAAAAGGGGGAGCGAGCAGTACTTC,CSPKRGSEQYF
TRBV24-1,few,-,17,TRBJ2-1,TGTGCCACCAGTGATTTACGCACCGGGACAAGTTACAATGAGCAGTTCTTC,CATSDLRTGTSYNEQFF
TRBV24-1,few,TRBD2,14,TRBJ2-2,TGTGCCACCAGGCGGGAGGAGAACACCGGGGAGCTGTTTTTT,CATRREENTGELFF
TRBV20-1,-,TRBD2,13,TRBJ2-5,TGCAGTGCAAAACTAGCGGACCAAGAGACCCAGTACTTC,CSAKLADQETQYF
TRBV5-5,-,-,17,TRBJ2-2,TGTGCCAGCAGCTCAGGGTTTCTCCATCCCAACCCCGGGGAGCTGTTTTTT,CASSSGFLHPNPGELFF
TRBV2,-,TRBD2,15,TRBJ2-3,TGTGCCAGCAAAAGACTAGCGGGAGGAACAGATACGCAGTATTTT,CASKRLAGGTDTQYF
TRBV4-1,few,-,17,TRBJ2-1,TGCGCCAGCAGCCAAGATTCTGTAGGCTACTCCTACAATGAGCAGTTCTTC,CASSQDSVGYSYNEQFF
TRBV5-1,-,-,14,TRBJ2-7,TGCGCCAGCAGCTTAGGAGACAAGTCCTACGAGCAGTACTTC,CASSLGDKSYEQYF
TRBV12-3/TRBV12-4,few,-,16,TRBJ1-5,TGTGCCAGCAGTTTAGCGGGGAGATATAGCAATCAGCCCCAGCATTTT,CASSLAGRYSNQPQHF
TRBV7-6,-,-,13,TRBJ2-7,TGTGCCAGCAGCCCAGTCCTTTCCTACGAGCAGTACTTC,CASSPVLSYEQYF
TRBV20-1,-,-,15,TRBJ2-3,TGCATTGCTAGCAACCCGGGGGGCGGATCAGATACGCAGTATTTT,CIASNPGGGSDTQYF
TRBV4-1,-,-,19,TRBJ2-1,TGCGCCAGCAGCCAAGGTGGCCTGGGGGGGGGCCTCTCCTACAATGAGCAGTTCTTC,CASSQGGLGGGLSYNEQFF
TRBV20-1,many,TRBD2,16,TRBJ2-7,TGCAGTGCTAGAGTTCCAGCGGGAGTTACCTCCTACGAGCAGTACTTC,CSARVPAGVTSYEQYF
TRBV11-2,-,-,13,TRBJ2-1,TGTGCCAGCAGCTTAGACAGCTTGAGAGAGCAGTTCTTC,CASSLDSLREQFF
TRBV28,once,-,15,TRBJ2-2,TGTGCCAGCAGTTCGCCTAGGGGGGGCGACGGGGAGCTGTTTTTT,CASSSPRGGDGELFF
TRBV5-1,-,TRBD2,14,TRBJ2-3,TGCGCCAGCAGGGGCGGGGGACTCACAGATACGCAGTATTTT,CASRGGGLTDTQYF
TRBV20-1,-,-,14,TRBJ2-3,TGCAGTGCGCTAAGGGTTGGAAGCACAGATACGCAGTATTTT,CSALRVGSTDTQYF
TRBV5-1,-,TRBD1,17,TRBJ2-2,TGCGCCAGCAGCTTGGGCAGGGGGAGAAGTTATGCCGGGGAGCTGTTTTTT,CASSLGRGRSYAGELFF
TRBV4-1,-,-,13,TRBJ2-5,TGCGCCAGCAAACAGACGGGACAAGAGACCCAGTACTTC,CASKQTGQETQYF
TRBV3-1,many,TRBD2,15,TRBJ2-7,TGTGCCAGCAGCCAAGCTAGCGGGAACCCTTACGAGCAGTACTTC,CASSQASGNPYEQYF
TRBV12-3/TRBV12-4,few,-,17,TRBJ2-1,TGTGCCAGCAGTCCTAAAGGAACAGGGTTACCCTACAATGAGCAGTTCTTC,CASSPKGTGLPYNEQFF
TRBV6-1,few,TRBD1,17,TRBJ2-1,TGTGCCAGCAGAGTCCGGTCGAGACAGGGGACACCTAATGAGCAGTTCTTC,CASRVRSRQGTPNEQFF
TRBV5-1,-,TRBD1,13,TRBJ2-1,TGCGCCAGCAGCCCGGACAGGCTTAGGGAGCAGTTCTTC,CASSPDRLREQFF
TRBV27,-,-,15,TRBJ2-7,TGTGCCAGCAGCGGATCCGGGACTGATAAATACGAGCAGTACTTC,CASSGSGTDKYEQYF
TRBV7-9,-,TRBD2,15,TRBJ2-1,TGTGCCAGCAGCTACGGGACTAGCGGGAGCCGACAGCAGTTCTTC,CASSYGTSGSRQQFF
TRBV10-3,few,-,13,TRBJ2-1,TGTGCCATCAGTGGGTCTAGAGACAATGAGCAGTTCTTC,CAISGSRDNEQFF
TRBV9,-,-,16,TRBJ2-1,TGTGCCAGCAGGACTAGGGGGCTTAGAACCTGCAATGAGCAGTTCTTC,CASRTRGLRTCNEQFF
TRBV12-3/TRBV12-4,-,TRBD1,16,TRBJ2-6,TGTGCCAGCAGGACAGGGGGCACCTCTGGGGCCAACGTCCTGACTTTC,CASRTGGTSGANVLTF
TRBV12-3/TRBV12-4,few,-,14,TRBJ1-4,TGTGCCAGCAGTTTACCGGGGGTGGGAGAAAAACTGTTTTTT,CASSLPGVGEKLFF
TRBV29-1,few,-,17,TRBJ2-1,TGCAGCGCCCGGACCCGCACCGGCCCGCCCAACTACAATGAGCAGTTCTTC,CSARTRTGPPNYNEQFF
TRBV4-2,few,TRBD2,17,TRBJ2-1,TGTGCCAGCAGCCATGAAAAGGACGGGAGGGTGCGTAATGAGCAGTTCTTC,CASSHEKDGRVRNEQFF
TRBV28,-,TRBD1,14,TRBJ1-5,TGTGCCGGCAGGGGGGGGACGGGCAATCAGCCCCAGCATTTT,CAGRGGTGNQPQHF
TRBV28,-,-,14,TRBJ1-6,TGTGCCAGCACTCCGCGGGGGTATAATTCACCCCTCCACTTT,CASTPRGYNSPLHF
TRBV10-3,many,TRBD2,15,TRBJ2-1,TGTGCCACGAGAACTAGCGGGAGCGGAGTCAGTGAGCAGTTCTTC,CATRTSGSGVSEQFF
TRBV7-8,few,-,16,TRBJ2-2,TGTGCCAGCAGCTTAAGACGCAATACGAACACCGGGGAGCTGTTTTTT,CASSLRRNTNTGELFF
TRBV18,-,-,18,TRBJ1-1,TGTGCCAGCTCACACCTCCTCGCCCGGACAGTCATGAACACTGAAGCTTTCTTT,CASSHLLARTVMNTEAFF
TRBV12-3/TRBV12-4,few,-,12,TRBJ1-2,TGTGCCAGCCCCAACGGGATTGGTGGCTACACCTTC,CASPNGIGGYTF
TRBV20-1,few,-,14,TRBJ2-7,TGCAGTGCTAGAGGGGCCCGGAGCTCGGATGAGCAGTACTTC,CSARGARSSDEQYF
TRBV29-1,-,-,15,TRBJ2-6,TGCAGCGTTAGGACACGTAGCTCTGGGGCCAACGTCCTGACTTTC,CSVRTRSSGANVLTF
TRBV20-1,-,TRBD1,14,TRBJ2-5,TGCAGTGCTAGCGGACAGGGTAACCAAGAGACCCAGTACTTC,CSASGQGNQETQYF
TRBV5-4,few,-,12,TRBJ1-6,TGTGCCAGCAACGACCTTAATTCACCCCTCCACTTT,CASNDLNSPLHF
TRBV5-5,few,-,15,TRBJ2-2,TGTGCCAGCAGCTTGAGGGTAATCAACACCGGGGAGCTGTTTTTT,CASSLRVINTGELFF
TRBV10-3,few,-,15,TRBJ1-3,TGTGCCATCAGTGAGGAGGGTCTCTCTGGAAACACCATATATTTT,CAISEEGLSGNTIYF
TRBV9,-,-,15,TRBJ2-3,TGTGCCAGCAGCGTAGGAGGGCTACGGACAGATACGCAGTATTTT,CASSVGGLRTDTQYF
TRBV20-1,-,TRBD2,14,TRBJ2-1,TGCAGTGCTATTAGCGGGAGGTTATACAATGAGCAGTTCTTC,CSAISGRLYNEQFF